This T cell receptor (beta chain) was captured in a study of blood T cell repertoires in COVID-19. Study-wide background: The samples span acute and convalescent COVID-19 from the United States, Italy and Spain.

Germline assignment: CDR1 KGHSH and CDR2 LQKENI. There are 15 residues in the CDR3. With 5 bases removed from V and 5 bases from J, the gap between germline ends came to 18 bases. Sequencing was performed with immunoSEQ multiplex PCR; in TCRdb, only in-frame clones are kept and a portion is missing. The sample has about 260,000 clones; roughly 79% are singletons. The sequence derives from an elderly woman with acute or convalescent COVID-19. The chain combines TRBV18 with TRBJ1-1; possible D gene TRBD1, 5 bases. The sample consisted of peripheral blood. Here the CDR3 DNA reads TGTGCCAGCTCATCCCTACCAAGGGGTTGGACTGAAGCTTTCTTT. Encoded protein: CASSSLPRGWTEAFF.